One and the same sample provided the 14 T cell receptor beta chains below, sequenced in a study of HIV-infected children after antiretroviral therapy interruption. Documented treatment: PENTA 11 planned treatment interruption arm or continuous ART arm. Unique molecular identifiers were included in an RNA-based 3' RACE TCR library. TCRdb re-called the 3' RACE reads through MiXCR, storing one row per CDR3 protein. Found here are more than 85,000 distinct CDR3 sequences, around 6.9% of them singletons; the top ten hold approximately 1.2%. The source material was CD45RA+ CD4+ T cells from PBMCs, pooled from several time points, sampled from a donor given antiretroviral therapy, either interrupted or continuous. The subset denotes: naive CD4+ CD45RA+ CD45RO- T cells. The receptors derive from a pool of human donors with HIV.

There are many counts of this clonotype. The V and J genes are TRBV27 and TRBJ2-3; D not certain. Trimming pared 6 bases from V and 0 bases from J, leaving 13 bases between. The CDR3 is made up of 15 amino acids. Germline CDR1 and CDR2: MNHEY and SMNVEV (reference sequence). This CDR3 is CASSYTPSSTDTQYF. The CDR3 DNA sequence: TGTGCCAGCAGCTACACCCCTTCTAGCACAGATACGCAGTATTTT.

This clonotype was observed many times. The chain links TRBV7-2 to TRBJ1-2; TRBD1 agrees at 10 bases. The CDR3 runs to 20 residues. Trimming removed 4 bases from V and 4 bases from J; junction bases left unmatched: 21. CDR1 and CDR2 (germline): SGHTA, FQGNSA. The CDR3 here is CASSSYAPRTGGGLGYGYTF. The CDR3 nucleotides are TGTGCCAGCAGCTCTTATGCCCCAAGGACAGGGGGTGGGCTTGGCTATGGCTACACCTTC.

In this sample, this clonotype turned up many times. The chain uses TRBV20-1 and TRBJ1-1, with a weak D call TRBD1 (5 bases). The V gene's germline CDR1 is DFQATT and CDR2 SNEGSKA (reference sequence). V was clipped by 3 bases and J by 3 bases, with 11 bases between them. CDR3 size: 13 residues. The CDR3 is CSASVGRYTEAFF. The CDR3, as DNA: TGCAGTGCTAGCGTGGGACGGTACACTGAAGCTTTCTTT.

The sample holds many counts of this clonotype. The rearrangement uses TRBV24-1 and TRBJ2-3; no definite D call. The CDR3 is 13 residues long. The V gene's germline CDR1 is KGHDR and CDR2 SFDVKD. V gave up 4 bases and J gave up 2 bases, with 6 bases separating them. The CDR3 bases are TGTGCCACCAGTGACCCACCCACAGATACGCAGTATTTT. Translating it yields CATSDPPTDTQYF.

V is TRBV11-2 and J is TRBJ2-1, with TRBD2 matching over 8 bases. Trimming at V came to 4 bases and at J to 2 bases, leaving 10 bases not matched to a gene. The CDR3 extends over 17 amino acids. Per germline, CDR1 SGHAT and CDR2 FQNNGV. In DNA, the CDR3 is TGTGCCAGCAGCTCCTGGACTAGCCCCGCCACCTACAATGAGCAGTTCTTC. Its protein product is CASSSWTSPATYNEQFF.

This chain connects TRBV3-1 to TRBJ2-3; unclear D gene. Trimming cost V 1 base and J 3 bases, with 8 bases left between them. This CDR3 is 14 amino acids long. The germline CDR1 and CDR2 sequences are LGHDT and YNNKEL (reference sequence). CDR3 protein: CASSQGAFTDTQYF. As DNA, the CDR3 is TGTGCCAGCAGCCAAGGGGCTTTTACAGATACGCAGTATTTT.

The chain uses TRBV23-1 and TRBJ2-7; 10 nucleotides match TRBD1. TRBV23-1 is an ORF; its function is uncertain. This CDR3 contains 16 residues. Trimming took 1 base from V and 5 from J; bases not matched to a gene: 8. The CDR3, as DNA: TGCGCCAGCAGTCAATGTACCGGGACAGGGGATGACGAGCAGTACTTC. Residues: CASSQCTGTGDDEQYF.

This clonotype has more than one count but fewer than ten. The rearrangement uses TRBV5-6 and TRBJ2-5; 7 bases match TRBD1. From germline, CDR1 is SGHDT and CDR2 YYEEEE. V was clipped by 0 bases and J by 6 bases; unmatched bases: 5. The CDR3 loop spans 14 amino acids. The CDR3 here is CASSLGQGRKTQYF. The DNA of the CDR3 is TGTGCCAGCAGCTTGGGACAGGGAAGGAAGACCCAGTACTTC.

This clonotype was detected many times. This CDR3 is CASSLAGQTYEQYF. The CDR3 region has the DNA TGTGCCAGCAGTTTGGCAGGGCAAACCTACGAGCAGTACTTC. This chain joins TRBV28 and TRBJ2-7, with D possibly being TRBD1 (5 bases). V shed 3 bases and J shed 2 bases, with 11 bases lying between them. The germline V gene has CDR1 MDHEN and CDR2 SYDVKM. CDR3 length: 14 amino acids.

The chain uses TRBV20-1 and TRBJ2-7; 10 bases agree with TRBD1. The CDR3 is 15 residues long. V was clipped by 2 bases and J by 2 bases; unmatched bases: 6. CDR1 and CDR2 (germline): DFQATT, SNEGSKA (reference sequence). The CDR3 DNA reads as TGCAGTGCTAGACGAGTGGGACAGGGGACCTACGAGCAGTACTTC. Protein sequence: CSARRVGQGTYEQYF.

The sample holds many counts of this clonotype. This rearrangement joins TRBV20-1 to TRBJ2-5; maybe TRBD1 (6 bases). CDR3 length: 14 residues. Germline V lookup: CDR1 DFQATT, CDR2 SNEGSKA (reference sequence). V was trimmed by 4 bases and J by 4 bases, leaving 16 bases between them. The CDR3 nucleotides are TGCAGTGCTAATGACAGGCTGAAGGGAGAGACCCAGTACTTC. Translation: CSANDRLKGETQYF.

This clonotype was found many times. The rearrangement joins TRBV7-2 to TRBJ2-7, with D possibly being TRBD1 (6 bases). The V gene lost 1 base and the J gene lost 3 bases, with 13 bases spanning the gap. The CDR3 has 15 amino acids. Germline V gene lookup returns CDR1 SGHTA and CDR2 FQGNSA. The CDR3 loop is CASSLVRTEDYEQYF. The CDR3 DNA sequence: TGTGCCAGCAGCTTAGTACGGACAGAGGACTACGAGCAGTACTTC.

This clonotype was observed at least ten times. The CDR3 sequence: CASSRDRDGYTF. CDR3 in DNA: TGTGCCAGCAGCCGGGACAGGGACGGCTACACCTTC. The chain employs TRBV4-2 and TRBJ1-2; 9 nucleotides align to TRBD1. V shed 4 bases, J shed 8 bases, and the junction held 2 bases outside the gene matches. Germline V lookup: CDR1 LGHNA, CDR2 YNFKEQ. The CDR3 extends over 12 amino acids.

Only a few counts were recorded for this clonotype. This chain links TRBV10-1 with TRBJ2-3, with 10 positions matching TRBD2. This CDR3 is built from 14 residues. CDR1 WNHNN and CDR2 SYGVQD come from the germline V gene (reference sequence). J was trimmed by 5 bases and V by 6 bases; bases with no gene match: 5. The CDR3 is CASSLAGAVDTQYF. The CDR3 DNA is TGCGCCAGCAGCCTAGCGGGGGCCGTAGATACGCAGTATTTT.